This entry is about one T cell receptor (beta chain). This clone has just one count. Its specific antigen is unknown. No qualities accompany the bases; no much larger clone lies one base away. The data were obtained in a study of PD-L1 blockade in urothelial cancer (dated by TCRdb to 2015 to 2018). The study in broad terms: Every patient began therapy in 2014 and was given atezolizumab 1,200 mg intravenously every 3 weeks. About 90% of the 29 patients were identified as males with urothelial cancer of bladder origin, and a prior smoking history was reported by 18 of 29 patients. An ECOG performance status of 0 or 1 was recorded for the patients, and 0 to 3 prior chemotherapy regimens had been received by the patients. Blood samples were analyzed 3 weeks after the start of treatment (second dose) and 6 weeks after the start of treatment. Blood samples gave a median of about 150,000 T cells and 82,636 unique TCRs, with a median clonality of about 0.078. Somatic, immune and clinical correlates of response to PD-L1 blockade with atezolizumab in urothelial cancer were the focus of an exploratory multi-omic analysis. Pretreatment tumor samples, along with matched peripheral blood collected serially before and after atezolizumab treatment, underwent TCR sequencing. Durable clinical benefit was defined as a progression-free survival longer than 6 months, and TCR features were additionally tested against progression-free survival and overall survival. In the same patients who had TCR sequencing, pretreatment tumors also underwent whole exome sequencing and RNA sequencing. Roughly 10 patients reached durable clinical benefit, while about 19 patients did not. Pretreatment blood TCR-seq was available for 27 to 30 patients, at least one posttreatment blood collection was obtained for some 24 patients, and tumor TCR-seq was available for some 24 patients. General conclusions and limits of the study: Among patients with durable benefit, tumor-associated TCR clones showed greater expansion in peripheral blood 3 weeks after treatment started (n = 22, p = 0.022). Because of the small sample size (n ≈ 29) and the many exploratory analyses performed, the results are intended to be regarded as hypothesis-generating. Improved progression-free and overall survival was associated with having pretreatment peripheral blood TCR clonality below the median.

To estimate absolute template abundance from read counts, synthetic TCR analog templates were spiked into each PCR. Using the immunoSEQ assay, TCRbeta CDR3 regions were amplified from genomic DNA with bias-controlled V and J gene primers. Sequencing of rearranged TCRbeta segments was performed at approximately 20X coverage. The study's processing was this. Sequencing errors were corrected by clustering, and CDR3s were annotated against IMGT so that V, D and J genes could be assigned. Only productive TCRbeta rearrangements were used in downstream analyses, excluding out-of-frame or stop-codon sequences. Clonality was calculated as one minus the Shannon entropy normalized by the log of the number of unique productive sequences. Clones differing between time points or between blood and tumor were identified by Fisher's exact test with Benjamini-Hochberg correction at adjusted p below 0.01. TCRdb retrieved this table from immuneACCESS and kept in-frame rearrangements only. Not all clones are present; in checked studies, unresolved V genes account for under half, and no reason is known for the remainder. The V and J calls and clone size were taken over from that table, and D and trimming were inferred from the DNA. Present in this sample are about 100,000 clones, roughly 84% of which were seen just once. The ten top clones hold more than 2% of the sample.

A cohort of about 31 patients with locally advanced or metastatic urothelial carcinoma, treated at Memorial Sloan Kettering on a trial protocol, was included. Peripheral blood mononuclear cells were collected pretreatment and during treatment, at between 1 and 8 total time points per patient. The Qiagen DNeasy Blood extraction kit was used to purify genomic DNA from total PBMCs and from tumor samples. PBMCs were collected pretreatment and during treatment and were isolated and stored as previously described. Sequenced material: PBMCs, taken around atezolizumab (anti-PD-L1) treatment. The receptor was isolated from a man in his forties or fifties with urothelial cancer.

The nucleotides are TGTGCCAGCAGCCAATCACAGGATTACAATGAGCAGTTCTTC. Its protein reads: CASSQSQDYNEQFF. The sequence is built from TRBV16 and TRBJ2-1, with TRBD1 perhaps the D gene, on 5 matching bases. The CDR3 goes from the cysteine to the phenylalanine over 14 residues. The kept DNA is CDR3 alone, 42 bases in frame from the first base. In the germline V gene, CDR1 corresponds to KGHSY and CDR2 to FQNENV. V and J lose 0 bases and 4 bases, and a span of 7 bases separates them.